This record concerns one T cell receptor (beta chain) sequence. This sample is drawn from a study of blood T cell repertoires in COVID-19. With 4 bases clipped from V and 4 bases from J, the junction kept 4 bases outside the gene matches. This CDR3 is built from 16 residues. Germline V CDR1 and CDR2: SGHNT, YYREEE (reference sequence). Profiling relied on immunoSEQ multiplex PCR, and the TCRdb table lists in-frame clones only, not all of them. This table holds some 200,000 clones, under 85% found once. The chain joins TRBV5-4 to TRBJ2-3, with 15 positions matching TRBD2. Sequencing input: peripheral blood. The TCR was taken from an elderly woman with acute or convalescent COVID-19. CDR3 coding DNA: TGTGCCAGCAGCGGGGGACTAGCGGGAGGACCAGATACGCAGTATTTT. Its protein is CASSGGLAGGPDTQYF.